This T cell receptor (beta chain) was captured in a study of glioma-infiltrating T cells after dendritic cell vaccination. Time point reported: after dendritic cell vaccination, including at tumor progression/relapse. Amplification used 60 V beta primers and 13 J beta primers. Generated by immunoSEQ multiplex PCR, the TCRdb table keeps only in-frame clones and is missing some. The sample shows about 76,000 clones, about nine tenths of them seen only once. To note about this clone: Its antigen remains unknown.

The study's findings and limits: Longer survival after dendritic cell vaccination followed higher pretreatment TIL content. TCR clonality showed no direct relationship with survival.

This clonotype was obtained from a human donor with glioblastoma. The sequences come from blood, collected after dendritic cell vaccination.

Written as DNA, the CDR3 is TGCGCCAGCAGCTTGGAGGCGGGGGGGCTTCCAGATACGCAGTATTTT. Translation gives CASSLEAGGLPDTQYF. V is TRBV5-1 and J is TRBJ2-3; 9 bases align to TRBD2. CDR3 length: 16 amino acids. The germline V gene encodes CDR1 SGHRS and CDR2 YFSETQ. V was pared by 0 bases and J by 4 bases, with 6 bases of the junction left unmatched.